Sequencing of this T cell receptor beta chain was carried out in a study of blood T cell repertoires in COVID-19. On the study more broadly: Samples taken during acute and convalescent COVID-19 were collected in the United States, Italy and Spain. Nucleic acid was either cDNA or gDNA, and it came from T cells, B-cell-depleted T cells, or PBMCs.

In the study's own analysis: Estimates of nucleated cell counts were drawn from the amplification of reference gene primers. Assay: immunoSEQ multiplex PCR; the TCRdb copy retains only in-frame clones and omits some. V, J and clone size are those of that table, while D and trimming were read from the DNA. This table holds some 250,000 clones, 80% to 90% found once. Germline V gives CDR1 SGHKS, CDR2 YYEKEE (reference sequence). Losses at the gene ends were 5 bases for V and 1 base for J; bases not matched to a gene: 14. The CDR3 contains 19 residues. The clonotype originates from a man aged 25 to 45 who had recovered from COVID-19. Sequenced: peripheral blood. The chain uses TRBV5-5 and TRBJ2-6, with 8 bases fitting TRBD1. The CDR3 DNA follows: TGTGCCAGCAGGTCTCTCCAGGGGGCCCTATTATCTGGGGCCAACGTCCTGACTTTC. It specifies CASRSLQGALLSGANVLTF.